The next 5 T cell receptor beta chains were all read from a single sample in a study of T cell changes during pregnancy in multiple sclerosis. Sequenced by immunoSEQ multiplex PCR; TCRdb stores in-frame clones only, minus some. The sample has 85,000 to 130,000 clones, about 94% seen once. The sample was peripheral blood, taken before pregnancy. The receptor set was obtained from a female donor with multiple sclerosis, enrolled in a pregnancy study.

This sequence joins TRBV5-4 and TRBJ1-1; 7 nucleotides align to TRBD1. The CDR3 runs 16 residues. J lost 6 bases, V lost 1 base, and 12 bases had no gene match. The germline gives CDR1 SGHNT, CDR2 YYREEE (reference sequence). Written as DNA, the CDR3 is TGTGCCAGCAGCTTGCTAGTGACAGGGAGTTTCCCTGAAGCTTTCTTT. Protein sequence: CASSLLVTGSFPEAFF.

J is TRBJ2-2 and V is TRBV6-1; unclear D gene. The CDR3 has 13 residues. Germline V gene data show CDR1 as MNHNS and CDR2 as SASEGT. Trimming shortened V by 7 bases and J by 7 bases, and 13 bases separated the two germline ends. CDR3 sequence: CASKPHPGGELFF. The CDR3 DNA is TGTGCCAGCAAGCCACATCCGGGCGGGGAGCTGTTTTTT.

This rearrangement joins TRBV28 to TRBJ2-7; TRBD2 matches 8 bases. This CDR3 has 14 residues. Germline values: CDR1 MDHEN, CDR2 SYDVKM. Trimming removed 5 bases from V and 5 bases from J; junction bases left unmatched: 8. The CDR3 DNA reads TGTGCCAGCAGTGGCCCCGGGGGGGTCCACGAGCAGTACTTC. Encoded protein: CASSGPGGVHEQYF.

The CDR3 region is CASTLSRADTQYF. DNA of the CDR3: TGTGCCAGCACACTATCCCGGGCAGATACGCAGTATTTT. The chain couples TRBV6-1 to TRBJ2-3, with D uncertain. In germline, CDR1 is MNHNS, CDR2 SASEGT. This CDR3 is 13 amino acids long. The V gene lost 7 bases and the J gene lost 4 bases, with 12 bases spanning the gap.

The chain uses TRBV29-1 and TRBJ2-5, with TRBD2 matching over 7 bases. V shed 7 bases and J 3 bases; nucleotides not matched to a gene: 8. Looked up from germline, CDR1 is SQVTM and CDR2 is ANQGSEA. The CDR3 covers 13 residues. CDR3 loop: CSAWLRGEETQYF. The CDR3 DNA follows: TGCAGCGCTTGGCTCCGGGGGGAAGAGACCCAGTACTTC.